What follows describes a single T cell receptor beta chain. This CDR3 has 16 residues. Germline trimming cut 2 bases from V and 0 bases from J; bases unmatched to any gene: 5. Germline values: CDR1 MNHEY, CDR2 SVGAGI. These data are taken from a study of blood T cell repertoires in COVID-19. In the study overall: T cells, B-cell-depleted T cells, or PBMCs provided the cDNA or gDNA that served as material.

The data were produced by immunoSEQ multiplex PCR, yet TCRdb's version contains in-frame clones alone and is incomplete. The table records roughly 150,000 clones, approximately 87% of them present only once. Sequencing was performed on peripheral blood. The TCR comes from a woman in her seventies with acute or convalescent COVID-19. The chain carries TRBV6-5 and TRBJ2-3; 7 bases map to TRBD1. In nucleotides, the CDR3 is TGTGCCAGCAGTTACATCAGGGGGTTGAGCACAGATACGCAGTATTTT. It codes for CASSYIRGLSTDTQYF.